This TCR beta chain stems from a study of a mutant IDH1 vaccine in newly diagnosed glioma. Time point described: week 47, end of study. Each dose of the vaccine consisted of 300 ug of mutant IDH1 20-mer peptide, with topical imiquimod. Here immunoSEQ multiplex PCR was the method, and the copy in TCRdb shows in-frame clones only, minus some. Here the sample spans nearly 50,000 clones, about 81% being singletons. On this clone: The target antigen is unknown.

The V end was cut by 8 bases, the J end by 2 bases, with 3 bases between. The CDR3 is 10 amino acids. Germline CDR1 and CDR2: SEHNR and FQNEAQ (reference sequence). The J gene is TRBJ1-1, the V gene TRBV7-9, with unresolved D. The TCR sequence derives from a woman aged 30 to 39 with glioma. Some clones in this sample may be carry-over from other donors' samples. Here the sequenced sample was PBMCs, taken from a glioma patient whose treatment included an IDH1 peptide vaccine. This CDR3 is CASSNTEAFF. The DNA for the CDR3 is TGTGCCAGCTCAAACACTGAAGCTTTCTTT.